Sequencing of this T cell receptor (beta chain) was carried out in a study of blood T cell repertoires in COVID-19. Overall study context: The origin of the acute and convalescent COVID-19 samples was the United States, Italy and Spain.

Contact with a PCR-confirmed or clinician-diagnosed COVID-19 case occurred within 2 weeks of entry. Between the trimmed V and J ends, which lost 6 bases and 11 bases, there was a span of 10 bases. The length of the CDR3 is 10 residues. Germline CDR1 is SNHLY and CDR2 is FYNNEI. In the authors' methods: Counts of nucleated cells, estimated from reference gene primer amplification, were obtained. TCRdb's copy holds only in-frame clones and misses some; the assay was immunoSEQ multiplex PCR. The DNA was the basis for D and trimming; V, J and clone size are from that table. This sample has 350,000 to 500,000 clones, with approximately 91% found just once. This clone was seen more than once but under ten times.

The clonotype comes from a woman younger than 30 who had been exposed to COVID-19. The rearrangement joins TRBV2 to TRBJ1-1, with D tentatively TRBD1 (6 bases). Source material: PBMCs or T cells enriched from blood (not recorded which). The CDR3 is CASSGTTAFF. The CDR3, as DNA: TGTGCCAGCAGCGGGACAACGGCTTTCTTT.